These T cell receptor beta chains were read from a single sample in a study of cytomegalovirus exposure and HLA in healthy donors. Profiled with immunoSEQ multiplex PCR; TCRdb holds only in-frame clones, not every one. This table holds 35,000 to 50,000 clones. Sequencing used PBMCs. All receptors come from a woman aged 25 to 39 in good health and CMV-seropositive. The CDR3 runs from the conserved cysteine through the conserved F or W. A D gene is named only where the DNA matches it firmly. The size field is filled for only some rows; it gives once, few, many or a size class.

j_call | v_call | clone_size | d_call | cdr3_aa | cdr3_nt
TRBJ1-1 | TRBV6-5 | NA | NA | CASSYGGNTEAFF | TGTGCCAGCAGTTATGGCGGGAACACTGAAGCTTTCTTT
TRBJ1-1 | TRBV14 | NA | TRBD1 | CASSQAFIGTGGWYTEAFF | TGTGCCAGCAGCCAAGCTTTCATCGGGACAGGGGGATGGTACACTGAAGCTTTCTTT
TRBJ2-3 | TRBV2 | NA | NA | CASRDTRVWTQGDTQYF | TGTGCCAGCAGGGACACAAGAGTGTGGACCCAGGGGGATACGCAGTATTTT
TRBJ1-5 | TRBV30 | NA | TRBD1 | CAWSEWTGEQPQHF | TGTGCCTGGAGTGAGTGGACAGGGGAACAGCCCCAGCATTTT
TRBJ2-1 | TRBV19 | NA | NA | CASSFTIGELGNEQFF | TGTGCCAGTAGTTTCACAATCGGGGAGTTGGGCAATGAGCAGTTCTTC
TRBJ2-3 | TRBV6-6 | NA | TRBD2 | CASSYGVSGADTQYF | TGTGCCAGCAGTTATGGGGTTAGCGGGGCAGATACGCAGTATTTT
TRBJ1-5 | TRBV28 | NA | NA | CASRGVLSNQPQHF | TGTGCCAGCCGGGGGGTTTTGAGCAATCAGCCCCAGCATTTT
TRBJ2-1 | TRBV20-1 | NA | NA | CSATQGYEQFF | TGCAGTGCAACCCAGGGCTATGAGCAGTTCTTC
TRBJ2-7 | TRBV11-3 | NA | NA | CASSSTRASSYEQYF | TGTGCCAGCAGCTCCACTCGCGCAAGCTCCTACGAGCAGTACTTC
TRBJ1-3 | TRBV6-5 | NA | NA | CASRASGTGNTIYF | TGTGCCAGCAGAGCGTCTGGAACTGGAAACACCATATATTTT
TRBJ2-6 | TRBV7-9 | NA | TRBD1 | CASSSTDRERSGANVLTF | TGTGCCAGCAGCTCTACGGACAGGGAACGCTCTGGGGCCAACGTCCTGACTTTC
TRBJ2-5 | TRBV6-1 | NA | NA | CASSEIGIQETQYF | TGTGCCAGCAGTGAAATCGGGATACAAGAGACCCAGTACTTC
TRBJ2-5 | TRBV5-4 | NA | TRBD2 | CASSPPGLAGGLQETQYF | TGTGCCAGCAGCCCGCCGGGACTAGCGGGGGGACTACAAGAGACCCAGTACTTC
TRBJ1-5 | TRBV5-1 | NA | NA | CASSLDTNQPQHF | TGCGCCAGCAGCTTAGATACTAATCAGCCCCAGCATTTT
TRBJ2-7 | TRBV14 | medium-sized | NA | CASSQDGQEQYF | TGTGCCAGCAGCCAAGATGGTCAGGAGCAGTACTTC
TRBJ1-2 | TRBV11-3 | NA | NA | CASSSSGHASGYTF | TGTGCCAGCAGCTCATCGGGACACGCTTCGGGCTACACCTTC
TRBJ1-2 | TRBV28 | NA | NA | CASSWGDGGYGYTF | TGTGCCAGCAGTTGGGGTGACGGAGGCTATGGCTACACCTTC
TRBJ2-2 | TRBV30 | NA | NA | CAWSSGGTGELFF | TGTGCCTGGAGTAGTGGAGGGACCGGGGAGCTGTTTTTT
TRBJ2-7 | TRBV9 | NA | TRBD2 | CASSVGAGGDYEQYF | TGTGCCAGCAGCGTAGGAGCGGGGGGGGACTACGAGCAGTACTTC
TRBJ2-5 | TRBV20-1 | NA | NA | CSARAEETQYF | TGCAGTGCTAGAGCAGAAGAGACCCAGTACTTC